The source of this TCR beta chain is a study of T cells after yellow fever vaccination (dated by TCRdb to the late 2010s). Turning to the overall study: Libraries from fractions with low cell numbers were prepared with the SMART-Seq v4 Ultra Low Input RNA kit. Blood samples were taken at several timepoints before and after primary and secondary immunization, and bulk PBMC replicates and cell subsets were isolated. To track T-cell clones before and after primary and booster YFV17D yellow fever vaccination, bulk TCR alpha and beta repertoires were sequenced longitudinally. The cohort comprised two healthy male donors, one aged 18 to 29 and one aged 30 to 39 years.

For sequencing, an Illumina NovaSeq 6000 was employed. TCR cDNA was synthesized by 5'RACE template switching, through which a universal primer site and unique molecular identifiers were introduced. Priming for cDNA synthesis came from both the TCR alpha and TCR beta constant segments. Libraries were amplified in two PCR steps, with sample barcodes and sequencing adapters added in the second step. Sequencing of libraries was performed on Illumina HiSeq 2500 (2x100 bp) or NovaSeq (2x150 bp). Per the source publication's procedure: MIGEC was used to demultiplex reads and collapse the reads into UMI consensus sequences, and MiXCR was used for V(D)J alignment. Vaccine-responding clonotypes were defined with edgeR using replicate PBMC samples, requiring FDR below 0.01 and a log2 fold change above 5 up to day 15. CD4 or CD8 identity was assigned to each bulk clonotype according to whether the clonotype was present at higher abundance in the sequenced CD4 repertoire or the sequenced CD8 repertoire. Through fastp at Q25 and MiXCR, TCRdb rebuilt clones from the public reads, retaining in-frame beta chains. Records with the same CDR3 protein are collapsed into one entry carrying the most frequent genes and DNA. TCRdb's processing, not the authors' own work, is the source of the V and J calls. In this sample the table shows 120,000 or so distinct CDR3 sequences, 12% to 15% of which occur a single time. 35% to 45% of the sample is held by the ten biggest clonotypes.

The treatment or condition label on this specimen signifies: live attenuated yellow fever vaccine strain. PBMCs were isolated from peripheral blood using a standard Ficoll-Paque protocol. Dynabeads CD4 and CD8 positive selection kits were used to isolate the CD4 and CD8 T-cell fractions. TriZol was used to extract RNA from bulk PBMCs, from CD4 and CD8 fractions, and from dextramer-positive and dextramer-negative fractions. This clonotype came up a few times. Its antigen has not been determined. Nothing much larger sits one base from this clone, and base qualities are not available. Overall study results and their limits: A small fraction of clonotypes appeared in both the CD4 and CD8 compartments, likely as a result of convergent recombination. The study included only a couple of donors, which limits how far the findings can be generalized. The secondary T-cell response was weaker than the primary response but faster, peaking on day 5 instead of day 15. Computational filtering was needed because FACS-sorted repertoires could contain abundant contaminating clonotypes from the bulk population. Most clones expanded after primary vaccination were re-detected after the booster (around 96% of CD4 and around nine tenths of CD8), suggesting broad memory maintenance.

The CDR3 holds 15 amino acids from the cysteine to the phenylalanine. The entry retains the CDR3 DNA only, 45 bases that are in frame from base 1. At the junction V is shortened by 5 bases and J by 2 bases, with 16 bases in between. CDR1 and CDR2 were assigned from the germline V gene (reference sequence) as LNHDA and SQIVND. The receptor chain draws on TRBV19 and TRBJ2-7; the D gene is perhaps TRBD1, on 5 matching bases. The sample was CD8+ T cells sorted from PBMCs, taken 5 days after the yellow fever booster vaccination. The source is a man aged 18 to 30 who received the YFV17D yellow fever vaccine. Here is the DNA: TGTGCCAGTAGTTCGCTTGGGGCAACACCCTACGAGCAGTACTTC. It specifies CASSSLGATPYEQYF.